Listed below are T cell receptor beta chains from one sample, sequenced in a study of blood T cell repertoires in COVID-19. Sequenced by immunoSEQ multiplex PCR; TCRdb stores in-frame clones only, minus some. The table includes more than 200,000 clones, around 86% detected once. Sequenced input: peripheral blood. These receptors all come from a man at least 80 years old with acute or convalescent COVID-19. Each CDR3 is given without its conserved first and last residue.

j_call: TRBJ2-5
v_call: TRBV4-1
cdr3_aa: ASSQDPGLADTKETQY

j_call: TRBJ1-2
v_call: TRBV27
cdr3_aa: ASSLGTGDPLFYGYT

j_call: TRBJ2-3
v_call: TRBV24-1
cdr3_aa: ATSDPRQGLSTDTQY

j_call: TRBJ2-4
v_call: TRBV5-8
cdr3_aa: ASSLRLNPGGLAKNIQY

j_call: TRBJ2-3
v_call: TRBV7-2
cdr3_aa: ASSRGGFGTDTQY

j_call: TRBJ1-5
v_call: TRBV21-1
cdr3_aa: ASSGGTRDRGNQPQH

j_call: TRBJ2-7
v_call: TRBV6-5
cdr3_aa: ASSYSSPGGLHEQY

j_call: TRBJ2-3
v_call: TRBV10-3
cdr3_aa: AISESPSRNTQY

j_call: TRBJ1-1
v_call: TRBV30
cdr3_aa: AWTLTALNTEAF

j_call: TRBJ2-7
v_call: TRBV3-1/TRBV3-2
cdr3_aa: ASSRTGGGVEQY

j_call: TRBJ2-1
v_call: TRBV18
cdr3_aa: ASSPGTSANEQF

j_call: TRBJ2-3
v_call: TRBV5-1
cdr3_aa: ASSKGQGTDTQY

j_call: TRBJ1-1
v_call: TRBV19
cdr3_aa: APKNTEAF

j_call: TRBJ2-3
v_call: TRBV27
cdr3_aa: ASSLGGSGKGDTQY

j_call: TRBJ2-7
v_call: TRBV24-1
cdr3_aa: ATSDSLTAKGASEQY

j_call: TRBJ2-6
v_call: TRBV14
cdr3_aa: ASSTRTGVGANVLT

j_call: TRBJ1-2
v_call: TRBV30
cdr3_aa: AWSETANYGYT

j_call: TRBJ1-4
v_call: TRBV12-3/TRBV12-4
cdr3_aa: ASSFLLREKLF

j_call: TRBJ2-3
v_call: TRBV6-5
cdr3_aa: ASRLSQASTDTQY

j_call: TRBJ1-4
v_call: TRBV19
cdr3_aa: ASSIGSLGEKLF

j_call: TRBJ2-7
v_call: TRBV5-8
cdr3_aa: ASSQDGYDGDEQY

j_call: TRBJ2-2
v_call: TRBV27
cdr3_aa: ASRKTQGALNTGELF